This TCR beta chain originates from a study of blood T cell repertoires in COVID-19. About the study: From T cells, B-cell-depleted T cells, or PBMCs came the material, which was cDNA or gDNA.

This clone was found a few times. Some clones are missing from TCRdb's copy, which holds only in-frame ones; the method was immunoSEQ multiplex PCR. Of approximately 250,000 clones listed, 75% to 90% are singletons. Trimming took 2 bases from V and 5 from J; bases not matched to a gene: 4. This CDR3 comprises 15 residues. CDR1 is SGDLS, CDR2 YYNGEE, per germline. J is TRBJ2-2 and V is TRBV9; 9 bases align to TRBD2. The TCR sequence derives from a man aged 25-45 years with active or convalescent COVID-19. Sequenced input: peripheral blood. The chain's CDR3 is CASSVERGETGELFF. The CDR3 region has the DNA TGTGCCAGCAGCGTGGAGCGGGGGGAAACCGGGGAGCTGTTTTTT.